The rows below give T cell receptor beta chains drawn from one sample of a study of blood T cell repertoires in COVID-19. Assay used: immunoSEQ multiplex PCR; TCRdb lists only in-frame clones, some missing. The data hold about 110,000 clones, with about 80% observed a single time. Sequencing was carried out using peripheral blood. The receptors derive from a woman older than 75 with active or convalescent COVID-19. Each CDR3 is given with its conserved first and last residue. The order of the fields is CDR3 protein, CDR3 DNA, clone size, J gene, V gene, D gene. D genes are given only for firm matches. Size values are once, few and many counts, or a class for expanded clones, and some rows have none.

CDR3aa: CASSDVGGTRYNEQFF
CDR3nt: TGTGCCAGCAGTGATGTCGGGGGGACTAGGTACAATGAGCAGTTCTTC
abundance: .
j_gene: TRBJ2-1
v_gene: TRBV25-1
d_gene: TRBD2

CDR3aa: CASSLQTALSGNTIYF
CDR3nt: TGTGCCAGCAGCCTTCAGACAGCCCTCTCTGGAAACACCATATATTTT
abundance: .
j_gene: TRBJ1-3
v_gene: TRBV2
d_gene: .

CDR3aa: CASSYRSGGNQPQHF
CDR3nt: TGTGCCAGCAGTTACCGGTCAGGGGGGAATCAGCCCCAGCATTTT
abundance: .
j_gene: TRBJ1-5
v_gene: TRBV6-2/TRBV6-3
d_gene: TRBD1

CDR3aa: CASSDTGVPYNEQFF
CDR3nt: TGCGCCAGCAGTGATACGGGAGTTCCCTACAATGAGCAGTTCTTC
abundance: .
j_gene: TRBJ2-1
v_gene: TRBV10-1
d_gene: .

CDR3aa: CASSLPPQGKAYF
CDR3nt: TGTGCCAGCAGCTTGCCGCCCCAGGGTAAGGCCTACTTC
abundance: .
j_gene: TRBJ2-7
v_gene: TRBV5-4
d_gene: .

CDR3aa: CASRRGQGLNTEAFF
CDR3nt: TGTGCCAGCAGGAGGGGGCAGGGGTTAAACACTGAAGCTTTCTTT
abundance: .
j_gene: TRBJ1-1
v_gene: TRBV5-4
d_gene: TRBD1

CDR3aa: CASSLSGTGLYGYTF
CDR3nt: TGTGCCAGCAGTCTATCCGGGACAGGACTCTATGGCTACACCTTC
abundance: .
j_gene: TRBJ1-2
v_gene: TRBV6-2/TRBV6-3
d_gene: TRBD1

CDR3aa: CASSRNGGLAGSGELFF
CDR3nt: TGTGCCAGCAGCCGCAACGGTGGACTAGCGGGATCCGGGGAGCTGTTTTTT
abundance: .
j_gene: TRBJ2-2
v_gene: TRBV7-2
d_gene: TRBD2

CDR3aa: CASSFGANYGYTF
CDR3nt: TGTGCCAGCAGCTTCGGGGCTAACTATGGCTACACCTTC
abundance: .
j_gene: TRBJ1-2
v_gene: TRBV5-6
d_gene: .

CDR3aa: CASSYSPYTDTQYF
CDR3nt: TGTGCCAGCAGTTACTCGCCCTACACAGATACGCAGTATTTT
abundance: .
j_gene: TRBJ2-3
v_gene: TRBV6-5
d_gene: .

CDR3aa: CASSQDGGQGYGYTF
CDR3nt: TGTGCCAGCAGCCAAGATGGAGGACAGGGTTATGGCTACACCTTC
abundance: .
j_gene: TRBJ1-2
v_gene: TRBV4-2
d_gene: TRBD1

CDR3aa: CASSLEGTGAREQYF
CDR3nt: TGTGCCAGCAGCTTAGAAGGGACAGGGGCCCGGGAGCAGTACTTC
abundance: .
j_gene: TRBJ2-7
v_gene: TRBV7-2
d_gene: TRBD1

CDR3aa: CASSYPGRGSYEQYF
CDR3nt: TGTGCCAGCAGTTACCCTGGCAGGGGGAGCTACGAGCAGTACTTC
abundance: .
j_gene: TRBJ2-7
v_gene: TRBV6-2/TRBV6-3
d_gene: TRBD1

CDR3aa: CASSSQSGNTIYF
CDR3nt: TGTGCCAGCAGCTCACAATCCGGAAACACCATATATTTT
abundance: .
j_gene: TRBJ1-3
v_gene: TRBV9
d_gene: .

CDR3aa: CASSVGGGAYEQYF
CDR3nt: TGTGCCAGCAGCGTAGGAGGCGGAGCCTACGAGCAGTACTTC
abundance: .
j_gene: TRBJ2-7
v_gene: TRBV9
d_gene: .

CDR3aa: CASSLEVSGSHEQFF
CDR3nt: TGTGCCAGCAGCTTAGAGGTTAGCGGGAGTCATGAGCAGTTCTTC
abundance: .
j_gene: TRBJ2-1
v_gene: TRBV7-2
d_gene: TRBD2

CDR3aa: CASSLEGWASGRNEQYF
CDR3nt: TGTGCCAGCAGCTTAGAAGGGTGGGCTAGCGGGAGAAACGAGCAGTACTTC
abundance: .
j_gene: TRBJ2-7
v_gene: TRBV11-3
d_gene: TRBD2

CDR3aa: CASSFTGTLGEKLFF
CDR3nt: TGTGCCAGCAGTTTCACAGGGACATTAGGAGAAAAACTGTTTTTT
abundance: .
j_gene: TRBJ1-4
v_gene: TRBV28
d_gene: .

CDR3aa: CASSLATIGRPRGYTF
CDR3nt: TGTGCCAGCAGCTTAGCGACGATCGGCCGCCCTAGGGGCTACACCTTC
abundance: .
j_gene: TRBJ1-2
v_gene: TRBV7-8
d_gene: .

CDR3aa: CASSWLAGGDTQYF
CDR3nt: TGCGCCAGCAGTTGGCTAGCGGGAGGGGATACGCAGTATTTT
abundance: .
j_gene: TRBJ2-3
v_gene: TRBV5-1
d_gene: TRBD2

CDR3aa: CASSLRVGSGRAGYEQYF
CDR3nt: TGCGCCAGCAGCTTGAGGGTGGGTAGCGGGAGGGCCGGCTACGAGCAGTACTTC
abundance: .
j_gene: TRBJ2-7
v_gene: TRBV5-1
d_gene: TRBD2

CDR3aa: CASSQEAGTAINTGELFF
CDR3nt: TGCGCCAGCAGCCAGGAAGCCGGGACAGCTATCAACACCGGGGAGCTGTTTTTT
abundance: .
j_gene: TRBJ2-2
v_gene: TRBV4-3
d_gene: TRBD1

CDR3aa: CASSPQVRFSYGYTF
CDR3nt: TGTGCCAGCAGCCCACAGGTCCGGTTTAGCTATGGCTACACCTTC
abundance: .
j_gene: TRBJ1-2
v_gene: TRBV7-6
d_gene: .

CDR3aa: CASSYWRELAYEQYF
CDR3nt: TGTGCCAGCAGTTACTGGCGGGAGCTGGCCTACGAGCAGTACTTC
abundance: .
j_gene: TRBJ2-7
v_gene: TRBV6-2/TRBV6-3
d_gene: TRBD2

CDR3aa: CASSQVMGQALF
CDR3nt: TGCGCCAGCAGCCAAGTGATGGGACAAGCTCTCTTT
abundance: .
j_gene: TRBJ1-1
v_gene: TRBV4-1
d_gene: .

CDR3aa: CASSWDYSYEQYF
CDR3nt: TGTGCCAGCAGTTGGGACTACTCCTACGAGCAGTACTTC
abundance: .
j_gene: TRBJ2-7
v_gene: TRBV28
d_gene: TRBD2

CDR3aa: CASSLPGTGSYGYTF
CDR3nt: TGTGCCAGCTCACTCCCCGGGACAGGGTCCTATGGCTACACCTTC
abundance: .
j_gene: TRBJ1-2
v_gene: TRBV18
d_gene: TRBD1

CDR3aa: CASSKLAGEGYEQYF
CDR3nt: TGTGCCAGCAGCAAACTAGCGGGAGAAGGCTACGAGCAGTACTTC
abundance: once
j_gene: TRBJ2-7
v_gene: TRBV7-3
d_gene: TRBD2

CDR3aa: CASSLDILGSPLHF
CDR3nt: TGCGCCAGCAGCTTAGACATATTGGGCTCACCCCTCCACTTT
abundance: .
j_gene: TRBJ1-6
v_gene: TRBV5-1
d_gene: .

CDR3aa: CASSEQNSGANVLTF
CDR3nt: TGTGCCAGCAGTGAACAGAACTCTGGGGCCAACGTCCTGACTTTC
abundance: .
j_gene: TRBJ2-6
v_gene: TRBV6-1
d_gene: .

CDR3aa: CASSPWWGNSRKNIQYF
CDR3nt: TGTGCCAGCAGCCCCTGGTGGGGCAATTCCCGGAAAAACATTCAGTACTTC
abundance: once
j_gene: TRBJ2-4
v_gene: TRBV7-8
d_gene: .

CDR3aa: CASMKGLAGSYEQYF
CDR3nt: TGTGCCAGCATGAAGGGACTAGCGGGATCCTACGAGCAGTACTTC
abundance: .
j_gene: TRBJ2-7
v_gene: TRBV7-9
d_gene: TRBD2

CDR3aa: CASTSPRGEAFF
CDR3nt: TGTGCCAGTACCTCCCCCAGGGGTGAAGCTTTCTTT
abundance: .
j_gene: TRBJ1-1
v_gene: TRBV19
d_gene: .

CDR3aa: CASKLAYTDTQYF
CDR3nt: TGTGCCAGCAAATTGGCTTACACAGATACGCAGTATTTT
abundance: .
j_gene: TRBJ2-3
v_gene: TRBV27
d_gene: .

CDR3aa: CASSLGQYEQYF
CDR3nt: TGCGCCAGCAGCTTGGGGCAGTACGAGCAGTACTTC
abundance: .
j_gene: TRBJ2-7
v_gene: TRBV5-1
d_gene: .

CDR3aa: CATRRDNEQFF
CDR3nt: TGTGCCACCAGACGGGACAATGAGCAGTTCTTC
abundance: .
j_gene: TRBJ2-1
v_gene: TRBV10-3
d_gene: .

CDR3aa: CASSYGRASSGNTIYF
CDR3nt: TGTGCCAGCAGTTACGGGCGGGCCAGCTCTGGAAACACCATATATTTT
abundance: .
j_gene: TRBJ1-3
v_gene: TRBV6-5
d_gene: .

CDR3aa: CASSLLGGANTGELFF
CDR3nt: TGTGCCAGCAGCTTATTAGGCGGCGCGAACACCGGGGAGCTGTTTTTT
abundance: few
j_gene: TRBJ2-2
v_gene: TRBV7-2
d_gene: .

CDR3aa: CASSYRALGANVLTF
CDR3nt: TGTGCCAGTAGCTACAGGGCCTTGGGGGCCAACGTCCTGACTTTC
abundance: .
j_gene: TRBJ2-6
v_gene: TRBV19
d_gene: .

CDR3aa: CAWSVHQGGSPLHF
CDR3nt: TGTGCCTGGAGTGTACACCAGGGAGGGTCACCCCTCCACTTT
abundance: few
j_gene: TRBJ1-6
v_gene: TRBV30
d_gene: .

CDR3aa: CASRRDMTNYGYTF
CDR3nt: TGTGCCAGCAGACGGGACATGACTAACTATGGCTACACCTTC
abundance: .
j_gene: TRBJ1-2
v_gene: TRBV6-5
d_gene: .

CDR3aa: CASSQAGGTGELFF
CDR3nt: TGTGCCAGCAGCCAAGCGGGGGGTACCGGGGAGCTGTTTTTT
abundance: many
j_gene: TRBJ2-2
v_gene: TRBV7-8
d_gene: TRBD2

CDR3aa: CASSQRGNTEAFF
CDR3nt: TGTGCCAGCAGTCAGCGCGGGAACACTGAAGCTTTCTTT
abundance: .
j_gene: TRBJ1-1
v_gene: TRBV27
d_gene: .

CDR3aa: CASSSGTGKGFLDGYTF
CDR3nt: TGCGCCAGCAGCTCAGGGACAGGGAAGGGTTTTCTGGATGGCTACACCTTC
abundance: .
j_gene: TRBJ1-2
v_gene: TRBV5-1
d_gene: TRBD1

CDR3aa: CASSLGQEVSEQYF
CDR3nt: TGTGCCAGCTCACTTGGACAGGAGGTCAGCGAGCAGTACTTC
abundance: .
j_gene: TRBJ2-7
v_gene: TRBV18
d_gene: TRBD1

CDR3aa: CASSHPRRGLYNEQFF
CDR3nt: TGTGCCAGCTCACACCCACGCAGGGGGCTCTACAATGAGCAGTTCTTC
abundance: .
j_gene: TRBJ2-1
v_gene: TRBV18
d_gene: TRBD1

CDR3aa: CASSLVAFSGNTIYF
CDR3nt: TGTGCCAGCAGCTTAGTTGCGTTCTCTGGAAACACCATATATTTT
abundance: .
j_gene: TRBJ1-3
v_gene: TRBV11-2
d_gene: .

CDR3aa: CASSEHGSDTGELFF
CDR3nt: TGTGCCAGCAGTGAACACGGGAGCGACACCGGGGAGCTGTTTTTT
abundance: .
j_gene: TRBJ2-2
v_gene: TRBV2
d_gene: .

CDR3aa: CASSQELGQTGNTIYF
CDR3nt: TGTGCCAGCAGCCAAGAATTGGGCCAGACTGGAAACACCATATATTTT
abundance: few
j_gene: TRBJ1-3
v_gene: TRBV3-1/TRBV3-2
d_gene: .

CDR3aa: CAISGDSGRASSYNEQFF
CDR3nt: TGTGCCATCAGTGGGGATAGCGGGAGGGCATCAAGCTACAATGAGCAGTTCTTC
abundance: .
j_gene: TRBJ2-1
v_gene: TRBV10-3
d_gene: TRBD2

CDR3aa: CASSRGQNGYTF
CDR3nt: TGCGCCAGCAGCCGAGGACAGAATGGCTACACCTTC
abundance: .
j_gene: TRBJ1-2
v_gene: TRBV5-1
d_gene: .

CDR3aa: CASSRGGQETQYF
CDR3nt: TGTGCCAGCTCACGTGGCGGACAAGAGACCCAGTACTTC
abundance: .
j_gene: TRBJ2-5
v_gene: TRBV18
d_gene: .

CDR3aa: CASSPVTGLAAKIRYF
CDR3nt: TGTGCCAGCAGCCCCGTAACGGGACTAGCGGCCAAAATTAGGTACTTC
abundance: .
j_gene: TRBJ2-7
v_gene: TRBV11-2
d_gene: TRBD2

CDR3aa: CASTPDRGTEAFF
CDR3nt: TGTGCCAGTACCCCGGACAGGGGTACTGAAGCTTTCTTT
abundance: .
j_gene: TRBJ1-1
v_gene: TRBV19
d_gene: TRBD1

CDR3aa: CASSLGASGRGSEQYF
CDR3nt: TGTGCCAGCAGCTTGGGGGCTAGCGGGAGGGGTAGCGAGCAGTACTTC
abundance: few
j_gene: TRBJ2-7
v_gene: TRBV5-5
d_gene: TRBD2

CDR3aa: CASSLTLEDTQYF
CDR3nt: TGCGCCAGCAGCTTGACCCTAGAGGATACGCAGTATTTT
abundance: .
j_gene: TRBJ2-3
v_gene: TRBV5-1
d_gene: .

CDR3aa: CASSAQGIQETQYF
CDR3nt: TGTGCCAGCAGCGCCCAGGGGATCCAAGAGACCCAGTACTTC
abundance: .
j_gene: TRBJ2-5
v_gene: TRBV11-2
d_gene: .

CDR3aa: CASSYFPGLAAEQYF
CDR3nt: TGTGCCAGCAGTTACTTCCCGGGACTAGCGGCCGAGCAGTACTTC
abundance: .
j_gene: TRBJ2-7
v_gene: TRBV6-5
d_gene: TRBD2

CDR3aa: CASSPTVRRGSYEQYF
CDR3nt: TGTGCCAGTAGTCCCACCGTCCGTCGCGGGTCCTACGAGCAGTACTTC
abundance: few
j_gene: TRBJ2-7
v_gene: TRBV19
d_gene: .

CDR3aa: CATYFSYSPPFF
CDR3nt: TGTGCCACCTATTTCTCGTACAGCCCGCCTTTCTTT
abundance: .
j_gene: TRBJ1-1
v_gene: TRBV5-8
d_gene: .